This passage covers 21 T cell receptor beta chains from one sample sequenced in a study of pediatric ulcerative colitis. Produced via immunoSEQ multiplex PCR; TCRdb's table is partial and in-frame only. In the table there are tens of thousands of clones, more than 65% of which are singletons. Rectal tissue came from one to two pinch biopsies taken at colonoscopy. The sample consisted of gut tissue. These receptors originate from a boy aged 10-17 years with severe ulcerative colitis.

The chain carries TRBV6-6 and TRBJ2-1; 9 nucleotides agree with TRBD1. The V gene's germline CDR1 is MNHNY and CDR2 SVGAGI (reference sequence). The CDR3 extends over 15 amino acids. V trimming: 6 bases; J trimming: 5 bases; junction bases outside the gene matches: 8. The CDR3: CASSRAGTGNNEQFF. The DNA for the CDR3 is TGTGCCAGCAGCCGGGCCGGGACAGGGAACAATGAGCAGTTCTTC.

The rearrangement uses TRBV4-3 and TRBJ2-7, with a tentative D call TRBD1 (5 bases). Trimming stripped 0 bases from V and 0 bases from J, with 21 bases between. This CDR3 has 19 amino acids. Germline CDR1 LGHNA, CDR2 YSLEER. The CDR3 spells CASSQDRIAAAGPSYEQYF. Written as DNA, the CDR3 is TGCGCCAGCAGCCAAGATCGGATTGCGGCGGCAGGGCCCTCCTACGAGCAGTACTTC.

The chain has TRBV6-4 and TRBJ2-3, with 8 positions matching TRBD2. This CDR3 is 15 amino acids long. V dropped 4 bases and J dropped 1; count of bases not matched to a gene: 4. Germline CDR1 reads MRHNA; CDR2 reads SNTAGT. The CDR3 nucleotides read TGTGCCAGCAGTGGGGGACTAGAGGGCACAGATACGCAGTATTTT. It yields the protein CASSGGLEGTDTQYF.

The chain links TRBV11-2 to TRBJ2-7; D unclear. Deletions cut 5 bases from V and 0 bases from J, with 14 bases between. Germline V gene lookup returns CDR1 SGHAT and CDR2 FQNNGV. The CDR3 has 15 amino acids. This chain's CDR3 is CASSPVDWSSYEQYF. The CDR3 coding sequence is TGTGCCAGCAGCCCCGTCGACTGGAGCTCCTACGAGCAGTACTTC. The entire variable domain, with the rest obtained from reference TRBV11-2 and TRBJ2-7, is as follows: EAGVAQSPRYKIIEKRQSVAFWCNPISGHATLYWYQQILGQGPKLLIQFQNNGVVDDSQLPKDRFSAERLKGVDSTLKIQPAKLEDSAVYLCASSPVDWSSYEQYFGPGTRLTVT.

The chain combines TRBV4-2 with TRBJ1-1, with D tentatively TRBD1 (5 bases). This CDR3 is 15 amino acids long. CDR1 and CDR2 from the germline V gene are LGHNA and YNFKEQ. V lost 0 bases, J lost 5 bases, and 13 bases lay in between. Here the CDR3 DNA reads TGTGCCAGCAGCCAAGATCTGGGCGGGGGGACTGAAGCTTTCTTT. This encodes CASSQDLGGGTEAFF.

The gene calls are TRBV12-2 and TRBJ2-1. TRBV12-2 is an annotated pseudogene. The CDR3 has 13 amino acids. The CDR3 sequence: CASRLLGNNEQFF. The DNA for the CDR3 is TGTGCAAGTCGCTTATTGGGGAACAATGAGCAGTTCTTC.

The V call is TRBV28, the J call TRBJ2-6, with D uncertain. V was cut by 6 bases and J by 13 bases, with 19 bases left in between. The CDR3 covers 14 residues. Germline V gene lookup returns CDR1 MDHEN and CDR2 SYDVKM. Written as DNA, the CDR3 is TGTGCCAGCAGCCCCGGCCCCCTACCCCTTGTCCTGACTTTC. Encoded protein: CASSPGPLPLVLTF.

This chain joins TRBV11-3 and TRBJ1-2; D is perhaps TRBD1 (6 bases). The CDR3 extends over 13 amino acids. With 2 bases removed from V and 8 bases from J, the gap between germline ends came to 12 bases. The germline gives CDR1 SGHNT, CDR2 YENEEA. CDR3 in DNA: TGTGCCAGCAGCTTAATGGGGGCTGGCGGCTACACCTTC. Its protein is CASSLMGAGGYTF.

This clone is a singleton in its sample. V and J are TRBV18 and TRBJ1-3; D may be TRBD1 (5 bases). Germline lookup yields CDR1 KGHSH and CDR2 LQKENI. V was clipped by 4 bases and J by 0 bases, with 13 bases between them. This CDR3 spans 16 amino acids. This chain's CDR3 is CASSLGPTDSGNTIYF. The DNA of the CDR3 is TGTGCCAGCTCACTGGGACCGACAGACTCTGGAAACACCATATATTTT.

This clone was seen more than once but under ten times. CDR3 amino acids: CASIGLADYEQYF. Here the CDR3 DNA reads TGTGCCAGCATCGGACTAGCGGACTACGAGCAGTACTTC. The J gene is TRBJ2-7, the V gene TRBV6-1; TRBD2 matches 10 bases. The CDR3 covers 13 residues. Germline V gives CDR1 MNHNS, CDR2 SASEGT. Trimming removed 7 bases from V and 3 bases from J; junction bases left unmatched: 3.

Within the sample, this clone is medium-sized. The chain carries TRBV6-1 and TRBJ2-2; D unclear. This CDR3 is built from 14 residues. Germline CDR1 MNHNS, CDR2 SASEGT. V gave up 3 bases and J gave up 3 bases, with 8 bases separating them. The CDR3 DNA is TGTGCCAGCAGTGATTCCCTTGACACCGGGGAGCTGTTTTTT. This codes for CASSDSLDTGELFF.

The table lists this clone with a count of one. The rearrangement uses TRBV6-1 and TRBJ2-5; 7 bases are shared with TRBD2. In germline, CDR1 is MNHNS, CDR2 SASEGT. J lost 5 bases, V lost 0 bases, and 6 bases had no gene match. This CDR3 is 15 amino acids long. The CDR3: CASSEAGGPMETQYF. The CDR3 region has the DNA TGTGCCAGCAGTGAAGCGGGAGGGCCGATGGAGACCCAGTACTTC.

The chain is built from TRBV7-9 and TRBJ2-3; 7 bases map to TRBD2. Germline V gene data show CDR1 as SEHNR and CDR2 as FQNEAQ (reference sequence). There are 14 residues in the CDR3. The V and J ends lost 2 bases and 1 base, in that order; junction bases with no gene match: 0. The CDR3 is CASSLTSGTDTQYF. In DNA, the CDR3 is TGTGCCAGCAGCTTAACTAGCGGCACAGATACGCAGTATTTT.

V is TRBV27 and J is TRBJ2-2; 11 bases line up with TRBD1. The CDR3 has 16 residues. J lost 5 bases, V lost 6 bases, and 8 bases had no gene match. Looked up from germline, CDR1 is MNHEY and CDR2 is SMNVEV (reference sequence). CDR3 region: CASRHTGTGGTGELFF. CDR3 DNA: TGTGCCAGCAGACACACCGGGACAGGGGGGACCGGGGAGCTGTTTTTT.

The J gene is TRBJ2-5, the V gene TRBV6-1; D is ambiguous. The V gene lost 6 bases and the J gene lost 5 bases, with 7 bases spanning the gap. The CDR3 runs 11 residues. Germline V gene data show CDR1 as MNHNS and CDR2 as SASEGT. The CDR3 DNA follows: TGTGCCAGCAGGGTTAAGGAGACCCAGTACTTC. Translated, it gives CASRVKETQYF.

The gene calls are TRBV30 and TRBJ2-7; 7 positions match TRBD2. The V gene's germline CDR1 is GTSNPN and CDR2 SVGIG (reference sequence). This CDR3 has 12 residues. After removal of 4 bases from V and 4 bases from J, the junction contained 4 bases not matched to a gene. CDR3 loop: CAWTSGTYEQYF. CDR3 nucleotides: TGTGCCTGGACTAGCGGCACTTACGAGCAGTACTTC.

This clone was counted once. This sequence joins TRBV28 and TRBJ2-7; weak D call: TRBD2 (5 bases). Deletions cut 4 bases from V and 4 bases from J, with 17 bases between. Germline V gene sequence: CDR1 MDHEN, CDR2 SYDVKM. The CDR3 contains 15 residues. CDR3 residues: CASSYSGMQSYEQYF. Written as DNA, the CDR3 is TGTGCCAGCAGTTATTCCGGGATGCAATCTTACGAGCAGTACTTC. Based on the CDR3 plus reference TRBV28 and TRBJ2-7, the full variable domain is DVKVTQSSRYLVKRTGEKVFLECVQDMDHENMFWYRQDPGLGLRLIYFSYDVKMKEKGDIPEGYSVSREKKERFSLILESASTNQTSMYLCASSYSGMQSYEQYFGPGTRLTVT.

The rearrangement links TRBV9 to TRBJ2-3; 7 bases map to TRBD2. This CDR3 has 15 residues. Germline loops: CDR1 SGDLS, CDR2 YYNGEE. Trimming cost V 0 bases and J 4 bases; bases outside gene matches: 5. CDR3 in amino acids: CASSVVAAGADTQYF. For the CDR3, the DNA is TGTGCCAGCAGCGTAGTTGCCGCGGGAGCAGATACGCAGTATTTT.

The genes are TRBV9 and TRBJ2-1, with 8 bases aligning to TRBD2. J was trimmed by 4 bases and V by 6 bases; bases with no gene match: 9. Germline V gene data show CDR1 as SGDLS and CDR2 as YYNGEE. CDR3 size: 15 residues. CDR3: CASNSVAGIYNEQFF. The CDR3, as DNA: TGTGCCAGCAATTCTGTAGCGGGGATATACAATGAGCAGTTCTTC.

This chain uses TRBV4-1 with TRBJ1-6; 7 bases are shared with TRBD1. V lost 4 bases and J lost 10; bases outside the gene matches: 7. CDR3 length: 14 residues. Germline CDR1 and CDR2: MGHRA and YSYEKL. CDR3 in amino acids: CASSRDSQVSPLHF. The CDR3 DNA is TGCGCCAGCAGCCGGGACAGCCAGGTATCACCCCTCCACTTT.

The CDR3 loop is CSAGQGVYTGELFF. CDR3 sequence (DNA): TGCAGCGCCGGACAGGGGGTTTACACCGGGGAGCTGTTTTTT. The chain uses TRBV29-1 and TRBJ2-2; 10 positions agree with TRBD1. The CDR3 is 14 residues long. CDR1 and CDR2 (germline): SQVTM, ANQGSEA. With V trimmed by 7 bases and J by 3 bases, 5 bases remained unmatched.